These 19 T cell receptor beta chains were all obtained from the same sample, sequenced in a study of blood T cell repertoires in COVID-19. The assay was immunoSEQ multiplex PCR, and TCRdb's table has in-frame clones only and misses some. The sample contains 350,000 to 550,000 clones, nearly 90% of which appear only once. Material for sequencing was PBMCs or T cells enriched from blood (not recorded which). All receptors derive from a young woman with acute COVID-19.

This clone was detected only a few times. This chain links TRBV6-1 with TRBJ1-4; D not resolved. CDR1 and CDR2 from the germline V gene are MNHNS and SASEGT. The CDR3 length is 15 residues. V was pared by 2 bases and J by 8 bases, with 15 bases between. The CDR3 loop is CASSESTGIGEKLFF. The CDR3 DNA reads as TGTGCCAGCAGTGAATCGACGGGAATTGGAGAAAAACTGTTTTTT.

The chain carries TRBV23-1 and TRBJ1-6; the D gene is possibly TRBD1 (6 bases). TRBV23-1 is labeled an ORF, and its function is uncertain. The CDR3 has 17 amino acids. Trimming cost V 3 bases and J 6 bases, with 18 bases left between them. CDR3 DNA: TGCGCCAGCAGTCACCATCCCGGGGGGCTGGCTAATTCACCCCTCCACTTT. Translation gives CASSHHPGGLANSPLHF.

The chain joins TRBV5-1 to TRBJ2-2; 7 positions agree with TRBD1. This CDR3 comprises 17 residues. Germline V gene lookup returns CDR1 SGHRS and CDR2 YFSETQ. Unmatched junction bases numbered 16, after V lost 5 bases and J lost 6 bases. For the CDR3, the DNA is TGCGCCAGCAGTTCCCCCCGGGACAGCGTGGTGGCCGGGGAGCTGTTTTTT. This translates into CASSSPRDSVVAGELFF. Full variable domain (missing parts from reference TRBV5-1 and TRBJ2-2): KAGVTQTPRYLIKTRGQQVTLSCSPISGHRSVSWYQQTPGQGLQFLFEYFSETQRNKGNFPGRFSGRQFSNSRSEMNVSTLELGDSALYLCASSSPRDSVVAGELFFGEGSRLTVL.

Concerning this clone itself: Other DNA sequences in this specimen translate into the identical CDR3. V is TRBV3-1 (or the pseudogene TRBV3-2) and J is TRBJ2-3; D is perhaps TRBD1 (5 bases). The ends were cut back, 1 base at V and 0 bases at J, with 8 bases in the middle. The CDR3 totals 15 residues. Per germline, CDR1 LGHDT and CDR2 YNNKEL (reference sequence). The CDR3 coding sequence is TGTGCCAGCAGCCAAGTAACAGGTAGCACAGATACGCAGTATTTT. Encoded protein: CASSQVTGSTDTQYF.

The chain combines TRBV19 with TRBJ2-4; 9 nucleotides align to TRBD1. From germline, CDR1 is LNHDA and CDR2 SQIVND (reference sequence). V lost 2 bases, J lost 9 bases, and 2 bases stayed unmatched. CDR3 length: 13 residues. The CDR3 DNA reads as TGTGCCAGTAGTATAACAGGGGGCGGCATTCAGTACTTC. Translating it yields CASSITGGGIQYF. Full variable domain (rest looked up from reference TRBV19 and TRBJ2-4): DGGITQSPKYLFRKEGQNVTLSCEQNLNHDAMYWYRQDPGQGLRLIYYSQIVNDFQKGDIAEGYSVSREKKESFPLTVTSAQKNPTAFYLCASSITGGGIQYFGAGTRLSVL.

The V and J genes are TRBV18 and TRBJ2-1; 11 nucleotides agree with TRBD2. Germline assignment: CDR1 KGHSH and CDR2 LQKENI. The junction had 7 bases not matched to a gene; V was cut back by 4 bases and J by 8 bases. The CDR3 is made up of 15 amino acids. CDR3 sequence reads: CASSLSGRAVYEQFF. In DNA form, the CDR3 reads TGTGCCAGCTCACTTAGCGGGAGGGCCGTGTATGAGCAGTTCTTC. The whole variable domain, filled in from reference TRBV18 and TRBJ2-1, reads NAGVMQNPRHLVRRRGQEARLRCSPMKGHSHVYWYRQLPEEGLKFMVYLQKENIIDESGMPKERFSAEFPKEGPSILRIQQVVRGDSAAYFCASSLSGRAVYEQFFGPGTRLTVL.

The chain's CDR3 is CASSTGQGNYGYTF. The CDR3 DNA is TGTGCCAGCAGCACGGGACAGGGAAACTATGGCTACACCTTC. The rearrangement links TRBV5-6 to TRBJ1-2, with 9 bases matching TRBD1. Per the germline V gene, CDR1 is SGHDT and CDR2 is YYEEEE. The CDR3 is made up of 14 amino acids. With V trimmed by 4 bases and J by 2 bases, 3 bases remained unmatched.

CDR3 DNA sequence: TGTGCCAGCACAAGGGGAAGGAACACTGAAGCTTTCTTT. Its translation: CASTRGRNTEAFF. The chain is built from TRBV12-3 or TRBV12-4 and TRBJ1-1, with a tentative D call TRBD1 (5 bases). Deletions cut 7 bases from V and 1 base from J, with 10 bases between. This CDR3 has 13 amino acids.

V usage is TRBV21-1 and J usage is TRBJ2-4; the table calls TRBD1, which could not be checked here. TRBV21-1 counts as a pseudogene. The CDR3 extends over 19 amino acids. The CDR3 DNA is TGTGCCAGCATCCGCGGGCGGGACAGAGAGAAACTAGCCAAAAACATTCAGTACTTC. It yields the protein CASIRGRDREKLAKNIQYF.

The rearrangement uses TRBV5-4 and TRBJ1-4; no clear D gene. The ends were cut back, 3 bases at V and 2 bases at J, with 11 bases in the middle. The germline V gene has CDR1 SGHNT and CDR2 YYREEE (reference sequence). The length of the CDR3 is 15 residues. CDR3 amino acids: CASSSSRGTNEKLFF. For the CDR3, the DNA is TGTGCCAGCAGCTCATCGCGAGGGACTAATGAAAAACTGTTTTTT.

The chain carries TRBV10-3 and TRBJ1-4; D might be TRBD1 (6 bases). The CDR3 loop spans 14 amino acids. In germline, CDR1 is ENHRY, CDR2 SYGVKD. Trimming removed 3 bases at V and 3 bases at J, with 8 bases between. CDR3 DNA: TGTGCCATCAGTGAAGGGGGGGCTAATGAAAAACTGTTTTTT. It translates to CAISEGGANEKLFF.

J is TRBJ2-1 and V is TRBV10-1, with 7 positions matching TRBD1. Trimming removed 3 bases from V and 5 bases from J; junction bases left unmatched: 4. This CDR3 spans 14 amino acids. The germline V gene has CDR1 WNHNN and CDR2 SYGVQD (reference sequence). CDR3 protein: CASSEQGQNNEQFF. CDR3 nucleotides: TGCGCCAGCAGTGAACAGGGGCAAAACAATGAGCAGTTCTTC.

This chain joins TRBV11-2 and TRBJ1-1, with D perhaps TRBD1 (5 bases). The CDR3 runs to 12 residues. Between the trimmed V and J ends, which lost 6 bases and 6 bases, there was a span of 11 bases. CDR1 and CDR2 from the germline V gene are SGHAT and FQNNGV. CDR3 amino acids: CASSRGGAEAFF. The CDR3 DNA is TGTGCCAGCAGTCGCGGGGGGGCTGAAGCTTTCTTT.

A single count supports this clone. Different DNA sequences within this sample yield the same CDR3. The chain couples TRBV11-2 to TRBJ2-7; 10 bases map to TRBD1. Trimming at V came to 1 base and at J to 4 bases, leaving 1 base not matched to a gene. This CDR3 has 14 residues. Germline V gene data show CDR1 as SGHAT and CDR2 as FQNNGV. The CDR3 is CASSLGQGAYEQYF. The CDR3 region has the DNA TGTGCCAGCAGCTTAGGACAGGGGGCGTACGAGCAGTACTTC.

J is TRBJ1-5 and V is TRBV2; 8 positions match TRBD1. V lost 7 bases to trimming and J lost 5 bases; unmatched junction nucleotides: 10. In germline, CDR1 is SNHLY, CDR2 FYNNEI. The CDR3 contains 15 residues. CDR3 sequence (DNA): TGTGCCAGCAAATCGGACAGGGTGAGGGATCAGCCCCAGCATTTT. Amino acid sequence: CASKSDRVRDQPQHF.

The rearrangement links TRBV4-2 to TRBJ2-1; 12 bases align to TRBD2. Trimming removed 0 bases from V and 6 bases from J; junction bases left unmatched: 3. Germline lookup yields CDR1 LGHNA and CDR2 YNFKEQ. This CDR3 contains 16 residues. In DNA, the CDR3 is TGTGCCAGCAGCCAAGAGAGGACTAGCGGGGCCAATGAGCAGTTCTTC. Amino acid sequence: CASSQERTSGANEQFF.

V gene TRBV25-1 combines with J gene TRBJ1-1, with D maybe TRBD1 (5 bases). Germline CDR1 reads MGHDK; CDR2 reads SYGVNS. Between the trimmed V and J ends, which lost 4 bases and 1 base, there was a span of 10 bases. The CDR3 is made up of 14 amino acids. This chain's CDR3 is CASSARASNTEAFF. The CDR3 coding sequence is TGTGCCAGCAGTGCCAGGGCCTCGAACACTGAAGCTTTCTTT. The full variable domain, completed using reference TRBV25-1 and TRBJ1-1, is EADIYQTPRYLVIGTGKKITLECSQTMGHDKMYWYQQDPGMELHLIHYSYGVNSTEKGDLSSESTVSRIRTEHFPLTLESARPSHTSQYLCASSARASNTEAFFGQGTRLTVV.

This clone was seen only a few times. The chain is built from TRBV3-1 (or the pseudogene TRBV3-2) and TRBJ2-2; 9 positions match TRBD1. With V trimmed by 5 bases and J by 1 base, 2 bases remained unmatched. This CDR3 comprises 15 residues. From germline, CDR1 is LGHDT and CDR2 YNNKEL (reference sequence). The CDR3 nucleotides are TGTGCCAGCAGCGAGGACAGGGGGAACACCGGGGAGCTGTTTTTT. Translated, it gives CASSEDRGNTGELFF.

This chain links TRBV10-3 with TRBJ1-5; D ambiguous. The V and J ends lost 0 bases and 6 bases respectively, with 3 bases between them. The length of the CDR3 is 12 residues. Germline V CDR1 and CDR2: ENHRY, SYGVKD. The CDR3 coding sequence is TGTGCCATCAGTGAGTCGCGTCAGCCCCAGCATTTT. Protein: CAISESRQPQHF.